This T cell receptor (beta chain) was sequenced in a study of blood T cell repertoires in COVID-19. Study overall: The United States, Italy and Spain provided the acute and convalescent COVID-19 samples.

Unmatched junction bases numbered 5, after V lost 5 bases and J lost 0 bases. There are 15 residues in the CDR3. Germline lookup yields CDR1 LNHDA and CDR2 SQIVND (reference sequence). Patients from Seattle were sampled longitudinally, starting during active infection. As originally analysed: Estimation of nucleated cell counts was performed using reference gene primer amplification. The repertoire was sequenced with immunoSEQ multiplex PCR; TCRdb's copy has only in-frame clones and lacks some. The D gene and trimming were derived from the DNA, and the V and J assignments and clone size from that table. The sample has 450,000 or so clones; about 88% are singletons.

The receptor's source is a man aged 18 to 30 with COVID-19, enrolled during active disease. The chain uses TRBV19 and TRBJ1-1, with TRBD1 matching 8 bases. The source material was peripheral blood. The CDR3 DNA reads as TGTGCCAGTAGTCCCGGGACAGGCCTGAACACTGAAGCTTTCTTT. Protein product: CASSPGTGLNTEAFF.